A single T cell receptor (beta chain) is shown here with its context. Its antigen remains unidentified. The sample comes from a study of sequential checkpoint blockade in melanoma. Study-level information: Maintenance nivolumab came after either treatment sequence. About two dozen patients had matched tumor biopsies before treatment and at week 13 after nivolumab or ipilimumab alone. Regarding the study as a whole: About 30 times likelier clinical benefit followed increased tumor T-cell fraction and clonality. For nivolumab-first patients, baseline tumor clonality was associated with response.

This CDR3 has 15 residues. Treatment meaning: randomized to nivolumab then ipilimumab (arm A) or the reverse (arm B). Clones were sequenced by immunoSEQ multiplex PCR, and TCRdb holds only the in-frame ones, with some missing. This sample has more than 950 clones, with around 20% found just once. The source is a human donor with melanoma. Material: tumor tissue (inferred from file names), obtained from a patient given nivolumab and ipilimumab in sequence. The chain combines TRBV1 with TRBJ2-1; the D call TRBD2 from the table was never checked on the DNA. TRBV1 is designated a pseudogene. CDR3 sequence: CASSPGLTTYNEQFF. The CDR3 region has the DNA TGCGCCAGCAGCCCGGGACTAACAACCTACAATGAGCAGTTCTTC.